A single sample gave rise to the 24 T cell receptor beta chains below, sequenced in a study of post-analysis software for immune sequencing data. These receptors' antigens are unknown. Regarding the study as a whole: Among roughly five TRBV segments more frequent in patients than controls were TRBV5-6, TRBV5-1 and TRBV20-1.

TCR beta libraries were prepared from cDNA with unique molecular identifiers. TCRdb passed the PCR reads through MiXCR, listing each CDR3 protein once. The data hold approximately 400,000 distinct CDR3 sequences, with less than 35% observed a single time. Sequencing was done on a sample of blood. The receptors here all came from a girl between 5 and 17 years old with multiple sclerosis.

The chain couples TRBV6-5 to TRBJ1-1; TRBD1 agrees at 7 bases. V shed 2 bases and J 4 bases; nucleotides not matched to a gene: 22. The CDR3 runs 20 residues. Germline CDR1 is MNHEY and CDR2 is SVGAGI. The CDR3 protein is CASSYRVRGLTRQGGTEAFF. CDR3 nucleotides: TGTGCCAGCAGTTACAGAGTTAGGGGACTCACTAGACAGGGAGGCACTGAAGCTTTCTTT.

The chain recombines TRBV2 with TRBJ2-3, with 7 positions matching TRBD1. The CDR3 is made up of 13 amino acids. The ends lost 6 bases at V and 3 bases at J; junction bases unmatched: 3. Germline values: CDR1 SNHLY, CDR2 FYNNEI. The CDR3 loop is CASRGQATDTQYF. In DNA, the CDR3 is TGTGCCAGCAGAGGACAGGCGACAGATACGCAGTATTTT.

The chain carries TRBV6-1 and TRBJ1-1; unclear D gene. Germline V lookup: CDR1 MNHNS, CDR2 SASEGT. CDR3 length: 15 amino acids. V lost 7 bases, J lost 1 base, and 16 bases lay in between. DNA for the CDR3: TGTGCCAGCAACCACCCTCAGGCAGGGAACACTGAAGCTTTCTTT. Translating gives CASNHPQAGNTEAFF.

This clonotype was counted between two and nine times. The V gene is TRBV29-1, the J gene TRBJ2-1, with D tentatively TRBD1 (5 bases). Deletions cut 7 bases from V and 5 bases from J, with 15 bases between. This CDR3 region has 13 residues. In germline, CDR1 is SQVTM, CDR2 ANQGSEA. The CDR3: CSAHSTVNNEQFF. In nucleotides, the CDR3 is TGCAGCGCTCACTCGACAGTTAACAATGAGCAGTTCTTC.

This clonotype was found a few times. The V call is TRBV7-8, the J call TRBJ2-3, with 8 bases fitting TRBD2. Trimming took 2 bases from V and 2 from J; bases not matched to a gene: 12. The CDR3 has 18 residues. Germline V CDR1 and CDR2: SGHVS, FQNEAQ. CDR3 amino acids: CASSLNRRGATLTDTQYF. DNA for the CDR3: TGTGCCAGCAGCTTAAATCGGCGGGGGGCCACCCTCACAGATACGCAGTATTTT.

V is TRBV10-3 and J is TRBJ2-1; 7 bases map to TRBD1. Germline V gene lookup returns CDR1 ENHRY and CDR2 SYGVKD. With 6 bases clipped from V and 5 bases from J, the junction kept 10 bases outside the gene matches. The CDR3 runs to 15 residues. CDR3 sequence: CAISDIQGFHNEQFF. For the CDR3, the DNA is TGTGCCATCAGCGATATACAGGGGTTCCACAATGAGCAGTTCTTC.

The V gene is TRBV7-2, the J gene TRBJ2-1; possibly TRBD2 for D (6 bases). The CDR3 has 15 amino acids. V shed 3 bases and J shed 4 bases, with 13 bases lying between them. Germline CDR1 SGHTA, CDR2 FQGNSA. CDR3 DNA: TGTGCCAGCAGCTTGACGCGGGGAAATTACAATGAGCAGTTCTTC. Translated, it gives CASSLTRGNYNEQFF.

J is TRBJ2-5 and V is TRBV12-3 or TRBV12-4, with a weak D call TRBD2 (6 bases). V lost 5 bases and J lost 4, with 14 bases in between. CDR3 size: 14 residues. The CDR3, as DNA: TGTGCCAGCAGTACTTCCCAGGGAGGAGAGACCCAGTACTTC. It specifies CASSTSQGGETQYF.

The CDR3 spells CASSSAGGGYGYTF. CDR3 sequence (DNA): TGTGCCAGCAGTTCAGCGGGGGGAGGCTATGGCTACACCTTC. This chain joins TRBV28 and TRBJ1-2; tentatively, D is TRBD1 (5 bases). CDR1 is MDHEN and CDR2 is SYDVKM in the germline V gene. Deletions cut 4 bases from V and 4 bases from J, with 13 bases between. This CDR3 region has 14 residues.

This clonotype turned up a few times. The gene calls are TRBV27 and TRBJ2-3; 7 nucleotides match TRBD1. The CDR3 consists of 15 residues. The trim removed 5 bases at V and 0 bases at J, leaving 5 bases unmatched. Germline lookup yields CDR1 MNHEY and CDR2 SMNVEV (reference sequence). The CDR3 protein is CASSNRDSSTDTQYF. The CDR3, as DNA: TGTGCCAGCAGTAACCGGGACAGTAGCACAGATACGCAGTATTTT.

This clonotype has a count of ten or more. The V gene is TRBV20-1, the J gene TRBJ1-2; 7 nucleotides align to TRBD1. Germline assignment: CDR1 DFQATT and CDR2 SNEGSKA (reference sequence). The trim removed 3 bases at V and 3 bases at J, leaving 4 bases unmatched. This CDR3 has 13 residues. CDR3 amino acids: CSASEQGYYGYTF. Here the CDR3 DNA reads TGCAGTGCTAGTGAACAGGGGTACTATGGCTACACCTTC.

This chain connects TRBV29-1 to TRBJ1-5, with 7 bases identical to TRBD1. Germline loops: CDR1 SQVTM, CDR2 ANQGSEA. This CDR3 is 14 amino acids long. The junction had 6 bases not matched to a gene; V was cut back by 4 bases and J by 3 bases. Here the CDR3 DNA reads TGCAGCGTTGCACAGGGGTCCCTCAATCAGCCCCAGCATTTT. This encodes CSVAQGSLNQPQHF.

V usage is TRBV6-1 and J usage is TRBJ2-1; D not resolved. V shed 8 bases and J shed 9 bases, with 11 bases lying between them. The CDR3 runs to 11 residues. Germline loops: CDR1 MNHNS, CDR2 SASEGT. CDR3 sequence: CASLHLGEQFF. In DNA, the CDR3 is TGTGCCAGCCTCCATTTGGGTGAGCAGTTCTTC.

Only a few counts were recorded for this clonotype. The CDR3: CASSLARLAAQGNEQFF. DNA for the CDR3: TGTGCCAGCAGCTTAGCCCGGCTAGCGGCCCAAGGTAATGAGCAGTTCTTC. The genes are TRBV7-2 and TRBJ2-1; 7 bases align to TRBD2. The V gene end was trimmed by 0 bases and the J gene end by 7 bases; junction bases not matched to a gene: 12. There are 17 residues in the CDR3. Germline V lookup: CDR1 SGHTA, CDR2 FQGNSA.

The CDR3 bases are TGTGCCAGCAGTCCCCACATTACTCACCCCCGCACCTACAATGAGCAGTTCTTC. Amino acid sequence: CASSPHITHPRTYNEQFF. The V call is TRBV25-1, the J call TRBJ2-1, with no clear D. Germline CDR1 reads MGHDK; CDR2 reads SYGVNS. Trimming cost V 5 bases and J 2 bases, with 22 bases left between them. The CDR3 is made up of 18 amino acids.

This chain connects TRBV5-1 to TRBJ2-4; 8 nucleotides line up with TRBD1. The end of the DNA aligns better with TRBJ2-7, so the J call may be wrong. This CDR3 contains 14 residues. In germline, CDR1 is SGHRS, CDR2 YFSETQ. CDR3 nucleotide sequence: TGCGCCAGCAGCTTGGGGGACAGGAACTACGAGCAGTACTTC. It is translated as CASSLGDRNYEQYF.

This clonotype was observed a handful of times. V usage is TRBV4-2 and J usage is TRBJ2-3, with TRBD1 matching 8 bases. The CDR3 has 15 amino acids. Germline values: CDR1 LGHNA, CDR2 YNFKEQ. V dropped 2 bases and J dropped 4; count of bases not matched to a gene: 5. The CDR3 sequence is CASSQPGQGSDTQYF. The CDR3 nucleotides read TGTGCCAGCAGCCAACCCGGACAGGGCTCAGATACGCAGTATTTT.

This clonotype was recorded a few times. The V gene is TRBV7-9, the J gene TRBJ2-1; 10 positions match TRBD2. This CDR3 contains 15 residues. V shed 3 bases and J 2 bases; nucleotides not matched to a gene: 1. Looked up from germline, CDR1 is SEHNR and CDR2 is FQNEAQ (reference sequence). The CDR3, as DNA: TGTGCCAGCAGCTTCGGACTAGCGGCCTACAATGAGCAGTTCTTC. Translation: CASSFGLAAYNEQFF. Based on the CDR3 plus reference TRBV7-9 and TRBJ2-1, the full variable domain is DTGVSQNPRHKITKRGQNVTFRCDPISEHNRLYWYRQTLGQGPEFLTYFQNEAQLEKSRLLSDRFSAERPKGSFSTLEIQRTEQGDSAMYLCASSFGLAAYNEQFFGPGTRLTVL.

The V gene is TRBV4-3, the J gene TRBJ1-2; 9 bases are shared with TRBD1. The CDR3 consists of 13 residues. The germline V gene encodes CDR1 LGHNA and CDR2 YSLEER. With V trimmed by 6 bases and J by 14 bases, 13 bases remained unmatched. CDR3 bases: TGCGCCAGCAGTCAGGGGCGGGACAGGGCGCAAACCTTC. Its protein product is CASSQGRDRAQTF.

This clonotype was recorded once. This chain uses TRBV2 with TRBJ2-3; D ambiguous. With 5 bases removed from V and 7 bases from J, the gap between germline ends came to 19 bases. The CDR3 loop spans 15 amino acids. CDR1 SNHLY and CDR2 FYNNEI come from the germline V gene. The CDR3 DNA reads as TGTGCCAGCAGTCCCAGACCGTCAGAAGCCTATACGCAGTATTTT. Its translation is CASSPRPSEAYTQYF.

The sample holds one count of this clonotype. The rearrangement joins TRBV12-3 or TRBV12-4 to TRBJ2-2; 9 nucleotides align to TRBD1. Trimming at V came to 5 bases and at J to 6 bases, leaving 1 base not matched to a gene. CDR3 length equals 13 residues. CDR3: CASSRQGAGELFF. CDR3 DNA sequence: TGTGCCAGCAGTCGACAGGGGGCCGGGGAGCTGTTTTTT.

On this clonotype: One end of the junction is discordant with germline, which a read error may explain. The CDR3 DNA is TGTGCTAGCAGTTTGAGACAGGGGGCCCGGACCACTGAAGCTTTCTTT. Its protein is CASSLRQGARTTEAFF. The J gene is TRBJ1-1, the V gene TRBV7-7; 10 nucleotides align to TRBD1. The CDR3 loop spans 16 amino acids. Looked up from germline, CDR1 is SSHAT and CDR2 is FNYEAQ (reference sequence).

This clonotype was found a few times. This chain joins TRBV7-9 and TRBJ2-1, with 7 positions matching TRBD1. The CDR3 extends over 15 amino acids. The germline gives CDR1 SEHNR, CDR2 FQNEAQ (reference sequence). The J segment lost 0 bases and the V segment lost 3 bases, leaving 2 bases of the junction unmatched. Written as DNA, the CDR3 is TGTGCCAGCAGCTTCAGGGGGAGCTCCTACAATGAGCAGTTCTTC. It is translated as CASSFRGSSYNEQFF.

This clonotype was seen only a few times. J is TRBJ1-1 and V is TRBV29-1; TRBD1 might be the D (6 bases). There are 12 residues in the CDR3. V was clipped by 4 bases and J by 5 bases, with 11 bases between them. Per the germline V gene, CDR1 is SQVTM and CDR2 is ANQGSEA. CDR3 in amino acids: CSVVGRGTEAFF. The CDR3 DNA follows: TGCAGCGTTGTGGGGAGGGGGACTGAAGCTTTCTTT.